This T cell receptor beta chain derives from a study of regulatory T cells in long-lasting Graves disease. Time point: newly diagnosed GD, antithyroid drugs for less than 3 months. After RNA was extracted from PBMCs, the TCR library was made from it. Germline CDR1 is LNHDA and CDR2 is SQIVND (reference sequence). This CDR3 contains 15 residues. With 3 bases clipped from V and 6 bases from J, the junction kept 6 bases outside the gene matches. Assembly of TCR beta libraries relied on iRepertoire HTBI primers together with Arm-PCR of CDR3 regions. TCRdb fed the multiplex PCR reads into MiXCR, producing one record per CDR3 protein. This table holds under 800,000 distinct CDR3 sequences, around 17% found once. This same sample was also taken into another study, of T cells in Graves' hyperthyroidism and ophthalmopathy.

This sample comprised peripheral blood mononuclear cells (PBMCs), obtained at new diagnosis, from a patient treated with antithyroid drugs. The genes are TRBV19 and TRBJ2-7; 12 bases match TRBD2. This clonotype originated in a woman in her twenties or thirties with Graves disease. The CDR3 bases are TGTGCCAGTAGTATCTCTAGCGGGAGGGCTTCCGAGCAGTACTTC. Protein: CASSISSGRASEQYF.